This T cell receptor beta chain was captured by sequencing in a study of cytomegalovirus exposure and HLA in healthy donors. Vbeta (60) and Jbeta (13) primers were used in the PCR. TCRdb keeps only in-frame clones here, not all; method: immunoSEQ multiplex PCR. The sample contains some 150,000 clones, around 81% of which appear only once. V lost 5 bases and J lost 1; bases outside the gene matches: 5. The CDR3 runs 15 residues. The germline V gene has CDR1 PRHDT and CDR2 FYEKMQ (reference sequence). The chain uses TRBV13 and TRBJ2-1; 7 nucleotides match TRBD2. The sample was PBMCs. This sequence originates from a woman aged 40 to 50 in good health and CMV-seropositive. The CDR3 sequence: CASSKTSSSYNEQFF. The CDR3 DNA reads as TGTGCCAGCAGCAAGACTAGCAGTTCCTACAATGAGCAGTTCTTC.